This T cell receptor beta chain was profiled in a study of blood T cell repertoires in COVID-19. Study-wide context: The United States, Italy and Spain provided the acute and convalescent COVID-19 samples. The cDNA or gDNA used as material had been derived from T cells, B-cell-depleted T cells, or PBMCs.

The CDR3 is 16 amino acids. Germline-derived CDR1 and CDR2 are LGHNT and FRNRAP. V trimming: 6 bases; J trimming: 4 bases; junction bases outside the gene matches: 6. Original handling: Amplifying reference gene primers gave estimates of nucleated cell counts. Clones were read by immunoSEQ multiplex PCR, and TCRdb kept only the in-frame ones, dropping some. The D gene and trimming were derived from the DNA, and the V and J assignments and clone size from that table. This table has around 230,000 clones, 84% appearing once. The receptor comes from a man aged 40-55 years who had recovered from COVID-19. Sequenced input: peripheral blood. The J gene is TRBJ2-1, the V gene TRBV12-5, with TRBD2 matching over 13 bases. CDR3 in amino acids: CASGYRTSGGYNEQFF. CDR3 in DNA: TGTGCTAGTGGCTATCGGACTAGCGGGGGTTACAATGAGCAGTTCTTC.